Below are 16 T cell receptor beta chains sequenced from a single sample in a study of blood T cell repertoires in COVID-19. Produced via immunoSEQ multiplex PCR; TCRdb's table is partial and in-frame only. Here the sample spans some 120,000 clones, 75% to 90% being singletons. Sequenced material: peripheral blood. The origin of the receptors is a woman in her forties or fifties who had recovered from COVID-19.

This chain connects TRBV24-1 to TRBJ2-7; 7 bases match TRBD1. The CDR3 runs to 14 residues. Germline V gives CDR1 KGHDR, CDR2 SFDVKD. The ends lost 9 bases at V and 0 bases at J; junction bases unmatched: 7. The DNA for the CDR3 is TGTGCCACCCCCACAGGACAGGTCTCCTACGAGCAGTACTTC. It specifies CATPTGQVSYEQYF.

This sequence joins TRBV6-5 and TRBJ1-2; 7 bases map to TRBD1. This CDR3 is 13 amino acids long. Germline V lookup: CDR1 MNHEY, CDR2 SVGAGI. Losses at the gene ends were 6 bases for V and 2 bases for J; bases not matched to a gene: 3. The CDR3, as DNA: TGTGCCAGCAGCCGACAGGGAAACTATGGCTACACCTTC. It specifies CASSRQGNYGYTF.

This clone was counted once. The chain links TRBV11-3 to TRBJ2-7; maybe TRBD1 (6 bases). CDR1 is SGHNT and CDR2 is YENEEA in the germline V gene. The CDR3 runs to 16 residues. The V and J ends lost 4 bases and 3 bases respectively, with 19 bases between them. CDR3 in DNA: TGTGCCAGCAGCTCCCCAGGACAGACGCCCTTCTACGAGCAGTACTTC. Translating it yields CASSSPGQTPFYEQYF.

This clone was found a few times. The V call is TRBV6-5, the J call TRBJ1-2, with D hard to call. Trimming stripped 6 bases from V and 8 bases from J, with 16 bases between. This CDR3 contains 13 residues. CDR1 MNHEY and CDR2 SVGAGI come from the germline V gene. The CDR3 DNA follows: TGTGCCAGCAGGCCGGCGGGCGTCCAGGGCTACACCTTC. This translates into CASRPAGVQGYTF.

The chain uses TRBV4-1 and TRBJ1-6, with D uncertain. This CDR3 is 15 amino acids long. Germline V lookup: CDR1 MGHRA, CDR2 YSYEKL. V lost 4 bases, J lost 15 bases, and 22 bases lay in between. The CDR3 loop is CASSRAEAAVGLLHF. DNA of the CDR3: TGCGCCAGCAGCCGGGCGGAGGCAGCCGTAGGTCTCCTCCACTTT.

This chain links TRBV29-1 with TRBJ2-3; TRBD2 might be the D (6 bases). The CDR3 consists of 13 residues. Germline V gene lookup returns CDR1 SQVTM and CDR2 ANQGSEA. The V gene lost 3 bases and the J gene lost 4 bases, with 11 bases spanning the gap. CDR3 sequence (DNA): TGCAGCGTTGACAGGCCTAGCGCAGATACGCAGTATTTT. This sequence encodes CSVDRPSADTQYF.

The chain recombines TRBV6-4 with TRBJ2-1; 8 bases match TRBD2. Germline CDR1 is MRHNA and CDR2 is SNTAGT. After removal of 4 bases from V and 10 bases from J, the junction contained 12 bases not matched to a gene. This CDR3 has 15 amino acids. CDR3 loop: CASSAEPGLVYEQFF. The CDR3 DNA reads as TGTGCCAGCAGTGCCGAGCCGGGACTAGTATACGAGCAGTTCTTC.

The CDR3 here is CASSRQISSYEQYF. The CDR3 nucleotides are TGTGCCAGCAGCCGACAGATATCCTCCTACGAGCAGTACTTC. This chain uses TRBV28 with TRBJ2-7, with D possibly TRBD1 on 5 matching bases. CDR3 length: 14 amino acids. Germline V gene sequence: CDR1 MDHEN, CDR2 SYDVKM. The V end was cut by 6 bases, the J end by 0 bases, with 12 bases between.

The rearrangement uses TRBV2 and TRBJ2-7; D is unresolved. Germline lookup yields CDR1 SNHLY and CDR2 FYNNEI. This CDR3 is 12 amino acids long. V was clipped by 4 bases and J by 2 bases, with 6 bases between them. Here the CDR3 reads CASSGPPYEQYF. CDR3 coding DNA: TGTGCCAGCAGTGGGCCCCCCTACGAGCAGTACTTC.

CDR3 in amino acids: CASSQELAGGTDTQYF. The CDR3, as DNA: TGCGCCAGCAGCCAAGAACTAGCGGGTGGAACAGATACGCAGTATTTT. This chain links TRBV4-1 with TRBJ2-3; TRBD2 matches at 9 bases. CDR3 length equals 16 residues. Germline CDR1 reads MGHRA; CDR2 reads YSYEKL. With V trimmed by 0 bases and J by 3 bases, 4 bases remained unmatched.

CDR3 nucleotide sequence: TGTGCCAGCAGCCAAGCAGGGGATGGTACGCAGTATTTT. Protein: CASSQAGDGTQYF. The chain is built from TRBV3-1 (or the pseudogene TRBV3-2) and TRBJ2-3; tentative D call: TRBD1 (6 bases). Germline V gives CDR1 LGHDT, CDR2 YNNKEL (reference sequence). Trimming left V 1 base short and J 8 bases short, with 10 bases between. The CDR3 consists of 13 residues.

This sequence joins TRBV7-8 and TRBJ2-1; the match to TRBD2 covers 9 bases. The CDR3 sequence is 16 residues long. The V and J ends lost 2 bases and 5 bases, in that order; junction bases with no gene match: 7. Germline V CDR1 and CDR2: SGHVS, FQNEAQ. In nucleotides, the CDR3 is TGTGCCAGCAGCTTATTGGGCGGGAGGGGGGACAATGAGCAGTTCTTC. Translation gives CASSLLGGRGDNEQFF.

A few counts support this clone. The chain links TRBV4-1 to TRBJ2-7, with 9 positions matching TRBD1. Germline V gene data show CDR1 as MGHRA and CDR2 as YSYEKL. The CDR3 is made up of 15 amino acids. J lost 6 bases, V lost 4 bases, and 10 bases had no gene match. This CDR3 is CASSPTTGTGFEQYF. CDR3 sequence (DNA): TGCGCCAGCAGCCCCACGACCGGGACAGGGTTCGAGCAGTACTTC.

Written as DNA, the CDR3 is TGTGCCAGCAGAGGGGACAGGGGGATTGAGCAGTTCTTC. Translating it yields CASRGDRGIEQFF. The V gene is TRBV12-3 or TRBV12-4, the J gene TRBJ2-1; the match to TRBD1 covers 11 bases. V shed 6 bases and J 9 bases; nucleotides not matched to a gene: 4. The CDR3 runs 13 residues.

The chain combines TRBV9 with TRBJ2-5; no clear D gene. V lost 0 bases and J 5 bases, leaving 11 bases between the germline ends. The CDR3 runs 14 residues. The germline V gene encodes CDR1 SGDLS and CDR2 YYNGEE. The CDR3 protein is CASSVAWVGETQYF. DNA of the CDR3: TGTGCCAGCAGCGTAGCTTGGGTCGGGGAGACCCAGTACTTC.

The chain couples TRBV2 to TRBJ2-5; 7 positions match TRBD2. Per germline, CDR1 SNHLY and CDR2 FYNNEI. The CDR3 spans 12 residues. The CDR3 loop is CAMGGVQETQYF. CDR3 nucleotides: TGTGCGATGGGGGGGGTCCAAGAGACCCAGTACTTC. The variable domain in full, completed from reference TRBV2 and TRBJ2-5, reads EPEVTQTPSHQVTQMGQEVILRCVPISNHLYFYWYRQILGQKVEFLVSFYNNEISEKSEIFDDQFSVERPDGSNFTLKIRSTKLEDSAMYFCAMGGVQETQYFGPGTRLLVL.